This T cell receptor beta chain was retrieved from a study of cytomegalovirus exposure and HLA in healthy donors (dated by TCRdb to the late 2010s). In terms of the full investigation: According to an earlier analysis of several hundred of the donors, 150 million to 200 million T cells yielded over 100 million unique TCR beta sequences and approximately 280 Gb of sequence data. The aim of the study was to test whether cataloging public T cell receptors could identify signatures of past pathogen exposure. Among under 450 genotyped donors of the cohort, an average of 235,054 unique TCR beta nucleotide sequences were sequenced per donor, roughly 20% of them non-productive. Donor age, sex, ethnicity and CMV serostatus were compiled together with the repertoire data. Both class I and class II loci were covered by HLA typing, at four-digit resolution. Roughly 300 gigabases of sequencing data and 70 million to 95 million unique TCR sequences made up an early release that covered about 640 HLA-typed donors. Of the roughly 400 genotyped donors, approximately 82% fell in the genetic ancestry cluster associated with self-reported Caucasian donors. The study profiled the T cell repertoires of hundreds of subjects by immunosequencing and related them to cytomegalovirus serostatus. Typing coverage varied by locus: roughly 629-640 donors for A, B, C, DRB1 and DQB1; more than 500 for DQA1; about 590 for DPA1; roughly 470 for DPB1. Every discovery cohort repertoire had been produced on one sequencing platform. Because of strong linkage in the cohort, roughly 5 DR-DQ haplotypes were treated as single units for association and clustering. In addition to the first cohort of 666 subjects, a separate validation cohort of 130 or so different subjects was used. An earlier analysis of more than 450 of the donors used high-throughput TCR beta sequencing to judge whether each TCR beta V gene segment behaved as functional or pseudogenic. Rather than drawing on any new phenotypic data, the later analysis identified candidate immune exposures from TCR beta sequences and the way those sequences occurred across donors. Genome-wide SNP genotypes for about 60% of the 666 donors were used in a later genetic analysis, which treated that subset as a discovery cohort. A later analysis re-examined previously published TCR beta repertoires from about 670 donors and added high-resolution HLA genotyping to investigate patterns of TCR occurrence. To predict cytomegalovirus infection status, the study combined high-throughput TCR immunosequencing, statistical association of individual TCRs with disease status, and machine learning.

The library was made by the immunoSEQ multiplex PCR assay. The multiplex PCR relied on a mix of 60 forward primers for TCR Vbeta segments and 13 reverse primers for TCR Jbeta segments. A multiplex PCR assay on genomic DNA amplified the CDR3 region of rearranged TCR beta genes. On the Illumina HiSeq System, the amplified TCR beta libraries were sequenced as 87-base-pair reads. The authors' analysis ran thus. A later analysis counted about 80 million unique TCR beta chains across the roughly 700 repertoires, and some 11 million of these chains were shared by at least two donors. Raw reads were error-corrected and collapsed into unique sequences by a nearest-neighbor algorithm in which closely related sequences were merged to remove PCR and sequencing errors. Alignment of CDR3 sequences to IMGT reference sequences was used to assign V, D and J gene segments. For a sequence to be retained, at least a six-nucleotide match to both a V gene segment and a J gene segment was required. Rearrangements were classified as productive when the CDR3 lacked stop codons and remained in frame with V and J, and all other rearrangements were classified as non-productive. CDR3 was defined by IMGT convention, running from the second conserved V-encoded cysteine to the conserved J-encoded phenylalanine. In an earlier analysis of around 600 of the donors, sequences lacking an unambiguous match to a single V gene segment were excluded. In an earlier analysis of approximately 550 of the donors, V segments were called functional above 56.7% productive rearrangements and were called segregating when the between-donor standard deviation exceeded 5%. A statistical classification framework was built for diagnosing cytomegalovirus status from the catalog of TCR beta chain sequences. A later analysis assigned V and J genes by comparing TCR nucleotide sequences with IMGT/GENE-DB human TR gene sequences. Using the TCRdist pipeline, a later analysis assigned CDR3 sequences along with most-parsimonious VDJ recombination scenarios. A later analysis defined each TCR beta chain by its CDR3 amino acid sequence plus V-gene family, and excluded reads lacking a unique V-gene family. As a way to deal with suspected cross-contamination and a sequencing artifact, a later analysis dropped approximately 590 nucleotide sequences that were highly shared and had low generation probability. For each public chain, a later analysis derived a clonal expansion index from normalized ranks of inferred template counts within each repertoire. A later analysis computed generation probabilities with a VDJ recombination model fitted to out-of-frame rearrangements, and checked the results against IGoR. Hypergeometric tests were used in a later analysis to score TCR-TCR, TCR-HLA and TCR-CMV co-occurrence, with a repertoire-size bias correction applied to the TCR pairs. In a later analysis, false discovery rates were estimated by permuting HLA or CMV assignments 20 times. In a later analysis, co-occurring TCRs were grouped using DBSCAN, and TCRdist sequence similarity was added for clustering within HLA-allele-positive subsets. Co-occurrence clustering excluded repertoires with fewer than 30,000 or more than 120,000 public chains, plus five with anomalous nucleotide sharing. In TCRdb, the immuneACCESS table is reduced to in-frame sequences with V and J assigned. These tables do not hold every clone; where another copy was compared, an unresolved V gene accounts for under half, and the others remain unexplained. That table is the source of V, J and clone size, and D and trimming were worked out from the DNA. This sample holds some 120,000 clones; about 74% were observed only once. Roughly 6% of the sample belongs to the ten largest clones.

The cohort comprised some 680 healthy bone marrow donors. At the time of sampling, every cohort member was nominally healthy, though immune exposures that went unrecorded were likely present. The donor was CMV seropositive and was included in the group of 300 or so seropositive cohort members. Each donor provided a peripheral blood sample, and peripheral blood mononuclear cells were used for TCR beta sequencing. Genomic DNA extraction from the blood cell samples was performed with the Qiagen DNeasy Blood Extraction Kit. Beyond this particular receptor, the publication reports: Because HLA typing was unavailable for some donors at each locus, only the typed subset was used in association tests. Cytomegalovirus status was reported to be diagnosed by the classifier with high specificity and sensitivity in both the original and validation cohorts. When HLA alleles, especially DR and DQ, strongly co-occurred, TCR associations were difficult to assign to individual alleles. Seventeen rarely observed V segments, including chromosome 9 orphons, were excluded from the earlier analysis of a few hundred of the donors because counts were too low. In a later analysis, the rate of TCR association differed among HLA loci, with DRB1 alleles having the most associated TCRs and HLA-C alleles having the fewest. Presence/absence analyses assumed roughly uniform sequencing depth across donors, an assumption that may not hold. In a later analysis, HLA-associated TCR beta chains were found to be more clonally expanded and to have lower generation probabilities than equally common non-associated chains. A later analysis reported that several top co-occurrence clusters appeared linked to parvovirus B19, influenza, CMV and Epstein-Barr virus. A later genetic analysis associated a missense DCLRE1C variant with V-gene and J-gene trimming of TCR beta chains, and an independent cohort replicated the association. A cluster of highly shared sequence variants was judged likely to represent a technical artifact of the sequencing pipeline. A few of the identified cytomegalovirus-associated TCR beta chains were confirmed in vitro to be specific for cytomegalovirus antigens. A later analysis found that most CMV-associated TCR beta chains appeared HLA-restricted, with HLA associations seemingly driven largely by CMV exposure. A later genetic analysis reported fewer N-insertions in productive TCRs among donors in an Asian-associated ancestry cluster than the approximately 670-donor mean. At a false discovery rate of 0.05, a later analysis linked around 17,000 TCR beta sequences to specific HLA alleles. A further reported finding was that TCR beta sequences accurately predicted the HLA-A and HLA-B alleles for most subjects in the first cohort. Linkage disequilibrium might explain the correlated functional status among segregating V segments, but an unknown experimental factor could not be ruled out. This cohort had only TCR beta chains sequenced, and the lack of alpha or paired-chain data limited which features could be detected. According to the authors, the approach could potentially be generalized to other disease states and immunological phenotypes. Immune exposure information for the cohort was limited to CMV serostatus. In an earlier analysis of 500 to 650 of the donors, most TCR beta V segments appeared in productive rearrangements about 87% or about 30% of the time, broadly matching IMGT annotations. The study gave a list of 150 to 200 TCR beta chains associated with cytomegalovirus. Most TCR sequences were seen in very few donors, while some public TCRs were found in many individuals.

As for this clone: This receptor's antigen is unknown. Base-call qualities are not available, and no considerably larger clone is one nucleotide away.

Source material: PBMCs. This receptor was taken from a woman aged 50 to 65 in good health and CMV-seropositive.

The CDR3 region reads CAYSVGHSYTF. The base sequence is TGTGCCTATTCGGTCGGACATAGCTACACCTTC. The chain links TRBV30 with TRBJ1-2; tentative D gene TRBD1, with 5 bases matching. V is cut by 7 bases and J by 9 bases, and the space between the germline ends is 15 bases. CDR1 and CDR2, looked up from the germline V gene (reference sequence), are GTSNPN and SVGIG. The CDR3 runs 11 residues from the cysteine to the phenylalanine. Only CDR3 DNA is held: 33 bases, read in frame from base 1.